These T cell receptor beta chains were read from a single sample in a study of OX40 agonist ivuxolimab in advanced cancers. TCRdb's table, derived via immunoSEQ multiplex PCR, lists solely in-frame clones and lacks some. The sample includes some 33,000 clones, about 92% of them seen just once. The specimen was CD4+ or CD8+ T cells sorted from blood, collected in a trial of the OX40 agonist ivuxolimab. All receptors derive from an adult with an advanced solid tumor such as melanoma, head and neck, liver or kidney cancer. The CDR3 runs from the conserved cysteine through the conserved F or W. A D gene is named only where the DNA matches it firmly. Clone size is not always given. Where it is, it says once, few, many or a class for expanded clones.

>TRBJ2-5|TRBD2|NA|TRBV6-6|16
TGTGCCAGCAGTTACCCGATAGCGGGGGGGCAAGAGACCCAGTACTTC
CASSYPIAGGQETQYF
>TRBJ1-4|NA|NA|TRBV30|12
TGTGCCTGGAGGCGGATGAATGAAAAACTGTTTTTT
CAWRRMNEKLFF
>TRBJ1-5|NA|NA|TRBV2|15
TGTGCCAGCAGTGCGTTCGGTGGGGGCGCTCAGCCCCAGCATTTT
CASSAFGGGAQPQHF
>TRBJ2-2|TRBD1|NA|TRBV6-5|13
TGTGCCACGTCAGGGGGTTACGCCGGGGAGCTGTTTTTT
CATSGGYAGELFF
>TRBJ2-6|NA|NA|TRBV4-2|15
TGTGCCAGCAGCCAAGAGGAGTCTGGGGCCAACGTCCTGACTTTC
CASSQEESGANVLTF
>TRBJ2-7|TRBD2|NA|TRBV19|16
TGTGCCAGTAGTCCTCAGACTAGCGGGGCAACCTACGAGCAGTACTTC
CASSPQTSGATYEQYF
>TRBJ1-1|NA|NA|TRBV7-9|12
TGTGCCAGCAGCCCCGGGGGGGCTGAAGCTTTCTTT
CASSPGGAEAFF
>TRBJ1-1|NA|large|TRBV19|15
TGTGCCAGTAGTACTTTCCAGGGTTCCGACACTGAAGCTTTCTTT
CASSTFQGSDTEAFF
>TRBJ2-7|NA|NA|TRBV9|15
TGTGCCAGCAGCGCCCGGCCGCAACCCTCCTACGAGCAGTACTTC
CASSARPQPSYEQYF
>TRBJ1-1|NA|NA|TRBV5-1|14
TGCGCCAGCAGCTTGGAAACGTGGGGCACTGAAGCTTTCTTT
CASSLETWGTEAFF
>TRBJ2-3|TRBD1|NA|TRBV19|14
TGCGCCAGCGTCGAGGGACAGGGCACAGATACGCAGTATTTT
CASVEGQGTDTQYF
>TRBJ2-7|TRBD2|NA|TRBV2|16
TGTGCCAGCAGTGAAGAGCCCGCGGGAGCGGGGTACGAGCAGTACTTC
CASSEEPAGAGYEQYF
>TRBJ2-7|TRBD2|NA|TRBV29-1|12
TGCAGCACCACGGGACTAGCGGGGGAGCAGTACTTC
CSTTGLAGEQYF
>TRBJ2-3|NA|NA|TRBV7-9|14
TGTGCCAGCAGCTTAGCGTACGGCACAGATACGCAGTATTTT
CASSLAYGTDTQYF
>TRBJ1-3|NA|NA|TRBV2|15
TGTGCCAGCACTGGGGCGAAGGACTCTGGAAACACCATATATTTT
CASTGAKDSGNTIYF
>TRBJ2-7|TRBD2|NA|TRBV19|14
TGTGCCAGTGCGAGCGGGGGTCACTCCTACGAGCAGTACTTC
CASASGGHSYEQYF
>TRBJ2-1|NA|once|TRBV5-6|12
TGTGCCAGCAGCTTGTCTTACAATGAGCAGTTCTTC
CASSLSYNEQFF
>TRBJ2-5|TRBD2|NA|TRBV7-7|17
TGTGCCAGCAGCCTAGGTCTAGCGGGGGGAGTTGGAGAGACCCAGTACTTC
CASSLGLAGGVGETQYF
>TRBJ2-7|TRBD1|NA|TRBV11-3|13
TGTGCCAGCAGCTTAGGGGACAGGGGGCTTCAGTACTTC
CASSLGDRGLQYF
>TRBJ1-2|TRBD1|NA|TRBV2|16
TGTGCCAGCGCCGAGGCGAACAGGGGGATGGAGTATGGCTACACCTTC
CASAEANRGMEYGYTF
>TRBJ1-1|NA|NA|TRBV15|13
TGTGCCACGGCCGGGGGGTTGAACACTGAAGCTTTCTTT
CATAGGLNTEAFF
>TRBJ2-5|TRBD1|NA|TRBV11-3|14
TGTGCCAGCAGCCCCGGGACAGGAGCAGAGACCCAGTACTTC
CASSPGTGAETQYF
>TRBJ2-1|NA|NA|TRBV19|15
TGTGCCAGTAGTATCGTCGGGGGCCCCCGGAATGAGCAGTTCTTC
CASSIVGGPRNEQFF
>TRBJ1-1|NA|few|TRBV5-1|11
TGCGCCAGCAGCTTGGGGAATGAAGCTTTCTTT
CASSLGNEAFF
>TRBJ2-2|NA|NA|TRBV11-3|13
TGTGCCAGCAGCCCCTTTCGGACCGGGGAGCTGTTTTTT
CASSPFRTGELFF
>TRBJ1-1|NA|NA|TRBV2|13
TGTGCCAACAGTAGCAGAATGAACACTGAAGCTTTCTTT
CANSSRMNTEAFF
>TRBJ2-3|TRBD2|medium-sized|TRBV2|14
TGTGCCAGCAGGGGGACTAGCGGCTCAGATACGCAGTATTTT
CASRGTSGSDTQYF
>TRBJ2-1|TRBD2|NA|TRBV5-1|13
TGCGCCAGCAGCTTGGAGACTAGCGGGGAGCAGTTCTTC
CASSLETSGEQFF
>TRBJ2-3|NA|NA|TRBV5-8|16
TGTGCCAGCAGCTTAGAAGGTTTCCCCCACACAGATACGCAGTATTTT
CASSLEGFPHTDTQYF
>TRBJ2-7|NA|NA|TRBV29-1|14
TGCAGCGTTCTGGCAACCGACCCGGCGGGCGAGCAGTACTTC
CSVLATDPAGEQYF
>TRBJ2-1|TRBD2|NA|TRBV7-9|15
TGTGCCAGCACCGGAGGACTAGCACTCGGCAATGAGCAGTTCTTC
CASTGGLALGNEQFF
>TRBJ1-1|NA|NA|TRBV19|11
TGTGCCAGTAGTTCGACGGGAGAAGCTTTCTTT
CASSSTGEAFF
>TRBJ2-7|TRBD1|NA|TRBV30|14
TGTGCCTGGAGATCCGGGACAGTACCCTTCGAGCAGTACTTC
CAWRSGTVPFEQYF
>TRBJ2-3|TRBD2|once|TRBV5-6|18
TGTGCCAGCAGCTTATTTACGGGACTAGCGGAAAGCACAGATACGCAGTATTTT
CASSLFTGLAESTDTQYF
>TRBJ1-1|NA|once|TRBV6-6|16
TGTGCCAGCAGGCAAGGACAGCTCTTGGGGAACACTGAAGCTTTCTTT
CASRQGQLLGNTEAFF
>TRBJ1-1|NA|NA|TRBV27|15
TGTGCCAGCAGTTTATCGGGACCAGGGGACACTGAAGCCTTCTTT
CASSLSGPGDTEAFF
>TRBJ2-7|NA|NA|TRBV5-1|15
TGCGCCAGCAGCCCCTTTTGGGGGGACTCCTACGAGCAGTACTTC
CASSPFWGDSYEQYF
>TRBJ1-1|TRBD1|NA|TRBV11-2|19
TGTGCCAGCAGCATCGACGGGACAGGGGGCCCGGATGCGAACACTGAAGCTTTCTTT
CASSIDGTGGPDANTEAFF
>TRBJ1-2|NA|NA|TRBV5-4|13
TGTGCCAGCAGCCCTTCCGGGGGCCTTGGCTACACCTTC
CASSPSGGLGYTF
>TRBJ2-3|NA|NA|TRBV6-5|15
TGTGCCAGCACCCCTCCGGGGAGGAGCACAGATACGCAGTATTTT
CASTPPGRSTDTQYF
>TRBJ2-7|NA|few|TRBV27|9
TGTGCCAGCGGCTACGAGCAGTACTTC
CASGYEQYF
>TRBJ1-2|TRBD1|NA|TRBV28|15
TGTGCCAGCAGTCCTCCGACAGGGGTACACTATGGCTACACCTTC
CASSPPTGVHYGYTF
>TRBJ2-7|NA|once|TRBV19|14
TGTGCCAGTAGTATAGGTAAAGGGTACCACGAGCAGTACTTC
CASSIGKGYHEQYF
>TRBJ2-3|NA|NA|TRBV7-2|14
TGTGCCAGCAGCTTAGCCAGGTTTGAAGATACGCAGTATTTT
CASSLARFEDTQYF
>TRBJ2-2|TRBD2|NA|TRBV6-5|15
TGTGCCAGCAATTTAGCGGGAGGGAACACCGGGGAGCTGTTTTTT
CASNLAGGNTGELFF
>TRBJ1-3|NA|NA|TRBV2|14
TGTGCCAGCAGTGAAACAGCCTCTGGAAACACCATATATTTT
CASSETASGNTIYF
>TRBJ2-3|TRBD2|NA|TRBV6-5|15
TGTGCCAGCAGTTACAGCAGCGGGGGTTCAGATACGCAGTATTTT
CASSYSSGGSDTQYF
>TRBJ2-7|TRBD1|few|TRBV6-5|14
TGTGCCAGCAGTTACGGGACAGGGGGCTACGAGCAGTACTTC
CASSYGTGGYEQYF
>TRBJ2-7|NA|NA|TRBV4-1|15
TGCGCCAGCAGCCAAGTGGGGCAGGGACCCTACGAGCAGTACTTC
CASSQVGQGPYEQYF
>TRBJ2-2|NA|NA|TRBV2|14
TGTGCCGCGGGACAGACAACGAACACCGGGGAGCTGTTTTTT
CAAGQTTNTGELFF
>TRBJ1-2|NA|NA|TRBV19|19
TGTGCCAGAAAATTAAAACCCGTTAGAGTGGAGCCCAATTTCTATGGCTACACCTTC
CARKLKPVRVEPNFYGYTF
>TRBJ2-2|NA|NA|TRBV28|17
TGTGCCAGCAGCCTAACCAGGGCTAGCCTTGGCACCGGGGAGCTGTTTTTT
CASSLTRASLGTGELFF
>TRBJ2-6|NA|medium-sized|TRBV6-5|15
TGTGCCAGCAGTTACTCGGATCCTGGGGCCAACGTCCTGACTTTC
CASSYSDPGANVLTF